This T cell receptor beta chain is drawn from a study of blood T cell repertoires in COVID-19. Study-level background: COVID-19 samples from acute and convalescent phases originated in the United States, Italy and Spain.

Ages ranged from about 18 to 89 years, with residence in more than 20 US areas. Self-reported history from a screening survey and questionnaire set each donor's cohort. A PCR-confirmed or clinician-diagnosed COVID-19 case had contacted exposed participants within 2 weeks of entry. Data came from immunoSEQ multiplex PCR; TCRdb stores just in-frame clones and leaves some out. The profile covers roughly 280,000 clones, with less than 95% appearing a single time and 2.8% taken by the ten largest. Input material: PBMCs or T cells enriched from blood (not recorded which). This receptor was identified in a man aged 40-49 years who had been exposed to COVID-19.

CDR3 in amino acids: CASSPRGQGDQPQHF. CDR3 DNA: TGTGCCAGCTCACCTCGGGGACAGGGGGATCAGCCCCAGCATTTT. V usage is TRBV18 and J usage is TRBJ1-5; 11 nucleotides align to TRBD1. The V and J ends lost 3 bases and 5 bases, in that order; junction bases with no gene match: 3. CDR1 is KGHSH and CDR2 is LQKENI in the germline V gene. The CDR3 contains 15 residues.